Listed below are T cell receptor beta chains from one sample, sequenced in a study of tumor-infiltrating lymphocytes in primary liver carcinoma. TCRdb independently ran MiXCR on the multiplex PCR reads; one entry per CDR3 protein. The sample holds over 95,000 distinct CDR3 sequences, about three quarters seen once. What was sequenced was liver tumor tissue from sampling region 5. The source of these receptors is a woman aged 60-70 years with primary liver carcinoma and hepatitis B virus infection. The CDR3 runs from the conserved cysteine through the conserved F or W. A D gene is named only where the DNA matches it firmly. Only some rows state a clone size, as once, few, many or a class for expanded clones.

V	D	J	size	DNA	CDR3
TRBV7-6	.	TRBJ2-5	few	TGTGCCAGCACCTTTCTCGCTGGAGGGGGGGAGACCCAGTACTTC	CASTFLAGGGETQYF
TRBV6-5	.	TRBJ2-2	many	TGTGCCAGCAGGAGGGGTGGCACCGGGGAGCTGTTTTTT	CASRRGGTGELFF
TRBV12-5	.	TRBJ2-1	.	TGTGCTAGTGGCACGACACTCTACAATGAGCAGTCATTC	CASGTTLYNEQSF
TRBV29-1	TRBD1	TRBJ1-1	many	TGCAGCGTGCTCAACAGGGGGCCGAGCACTGAAGCTTTCTTT	CSVLNRGPSTEAFF
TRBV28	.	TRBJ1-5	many	TGTGCCAGCAGCCTGGGGTCCCAGGGAGTTCAGCCCCAGCATTTT	CASSLGSQGVQPQHF
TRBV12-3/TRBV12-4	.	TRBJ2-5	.	TGTGCCTGCAGTTTTTCCGGGGCTCTGTTGGGGCAAGAGACCCAGTACTTC	CACSFSGALLGQETQYF
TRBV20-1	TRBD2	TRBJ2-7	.	TGCAGTGCTAGAGACCAAGCGGGAGGGCCTTACGAGCAGTACTTC	CSARDQAGGPYEQYF
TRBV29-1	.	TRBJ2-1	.	TGCAGCGTTTCAGACGGATACGAGGAGCAGTTCTTC	CSVSDGYEEQFF
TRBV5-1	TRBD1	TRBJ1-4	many	TGCGCCAGCAGCCAGGGACAGATTAATGAAAAACTGTTTTTT	CASSQGQINEKLFF
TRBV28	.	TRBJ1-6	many	TGTGCCAGCAGTTTAATAGGGCGTAATTCACCCCTCCACTTT	CASSLIGRNSPLHF
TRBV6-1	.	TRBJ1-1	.	TGTGCCAGCAATTTCACTGAGGGGGGTGAAGCTTTCTTT	CASNFTEGGEAFF
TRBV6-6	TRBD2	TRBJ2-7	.	TGTGCCGGCAGTAGCGGGACTAGGACCTACGAGCAGTGCTTC	CAGSSGTRTYEQCF
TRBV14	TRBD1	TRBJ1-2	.	TGTGCCAGCAGTCCATACTACCAGGGGGCCGACTATGGCCACACCTTC	CASSPYYQGADYGHTF
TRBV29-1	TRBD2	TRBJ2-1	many	TGCAGCGTTGCGGAGAGGGGGACTAGCGGGAGCAATGAGCAGTTCTTC	CSVAERGTSGSNEQFF
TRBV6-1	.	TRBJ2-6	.	TGTGCCAGCAAGAGGACAGTCTACTCTGGGGCCAACGTCCCGACTTTC	CASKRTVYSGANVPTF
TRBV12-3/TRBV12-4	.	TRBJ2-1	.	TGTGCCAGCGGTCTAGATAGCCTAGCCGTAGCCCATGAGCAGTTCTTC	CASGLDSLAVAHEQFF
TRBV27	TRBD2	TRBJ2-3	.	TGTGCCAGCAGTTTCGGGCTAGCGGGAGTGAGGGGCACAGATACGCAGTATTTT	CASSFGLAGVRGTDTQYF
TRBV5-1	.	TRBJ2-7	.	TGCGCCAGCCGGATTCTATCGAGCTCCTACGAGCAGTACTTC	CASRILSSSYEQYF
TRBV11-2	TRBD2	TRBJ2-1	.	TGTGCCAGCAGCAGGATACTAGCGAGAGGGCCGGGGGATGAGCAGATCTTC	CASSRILARGPGDEQIF
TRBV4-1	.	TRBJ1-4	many	TGCGCCAGCAGCCAAGAGGTTCCCTCGAATGAAAAACTGTTTTTT	CASSQEVPSNEKLFF
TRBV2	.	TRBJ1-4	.	TGTGCCAGCAGCGCGACCGGGTTTGGTGAAAAACTGTCTTTT	CASSATGFGEKLSF
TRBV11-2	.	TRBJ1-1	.	TGTGTCAGCAGGTTCAGGGTTACGAAGACTGAAGCTTTTTTT	CVSRFRVTKTEAFF
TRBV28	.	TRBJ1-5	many	TGTGCCAGCACCCTCGGGGGCTTTCAGCCCCAGCATTTT	CASTLGGFQPQHF